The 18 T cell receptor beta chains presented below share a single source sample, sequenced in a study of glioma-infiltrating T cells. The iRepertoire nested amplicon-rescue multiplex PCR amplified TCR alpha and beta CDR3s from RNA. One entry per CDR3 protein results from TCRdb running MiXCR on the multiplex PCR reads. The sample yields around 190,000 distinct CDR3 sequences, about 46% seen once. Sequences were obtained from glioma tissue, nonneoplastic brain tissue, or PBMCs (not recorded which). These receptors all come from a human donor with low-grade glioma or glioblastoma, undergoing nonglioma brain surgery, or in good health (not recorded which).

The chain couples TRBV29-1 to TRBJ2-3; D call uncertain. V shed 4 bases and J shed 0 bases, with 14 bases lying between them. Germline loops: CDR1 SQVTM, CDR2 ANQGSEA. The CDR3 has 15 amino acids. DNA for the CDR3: TGCAGCGTTGGGGATCGGACGTCTAGCACAGATACGCAGTATTTT. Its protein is CSVGDRTSSTDTQYF.

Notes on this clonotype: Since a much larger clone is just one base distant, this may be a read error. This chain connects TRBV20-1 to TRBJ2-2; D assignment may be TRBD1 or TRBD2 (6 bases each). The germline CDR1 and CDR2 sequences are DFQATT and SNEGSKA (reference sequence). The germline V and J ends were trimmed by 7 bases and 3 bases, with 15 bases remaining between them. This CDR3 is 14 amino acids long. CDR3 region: CSDRGETDTGELFF. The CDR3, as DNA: TGCAGTGATAGGGGGGAAACGGACACCGGGGAGCTGTTTTTT.

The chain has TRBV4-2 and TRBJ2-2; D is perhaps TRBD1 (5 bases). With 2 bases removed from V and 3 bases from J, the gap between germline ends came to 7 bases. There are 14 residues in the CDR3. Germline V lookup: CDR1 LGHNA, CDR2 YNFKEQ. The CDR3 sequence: CASSQTGYTGELFF. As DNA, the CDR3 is TGTGCCAGCAGCCAAACAGGTTACACCGGGGAGCTGTTTTTT.

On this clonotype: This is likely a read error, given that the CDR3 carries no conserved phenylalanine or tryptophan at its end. This chain's CDR3 is CSVETTTYEQYL. The CDR3 DNA reads TGCAGCGTTGAAACCACTACCTACGAGCAGTACTTA. V and J are TRBV29-1 and TRBJ2-7; D not resolved. Germline V gene sequence: CDR1 SQVTM, CDR2 ANQGSEA. This CDR3 has 12 residues. Trimming took 2 bases from V and 2 from J, leaving 7 bases between them.

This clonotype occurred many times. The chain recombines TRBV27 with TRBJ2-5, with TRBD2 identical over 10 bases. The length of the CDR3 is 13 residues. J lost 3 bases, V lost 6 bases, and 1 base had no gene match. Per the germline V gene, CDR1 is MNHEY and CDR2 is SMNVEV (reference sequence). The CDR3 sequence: CASRGLAEETQYF. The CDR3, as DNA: TGTGCCAGCAGAGGACTAGCGGAAGAGACCCAGTACTTC.

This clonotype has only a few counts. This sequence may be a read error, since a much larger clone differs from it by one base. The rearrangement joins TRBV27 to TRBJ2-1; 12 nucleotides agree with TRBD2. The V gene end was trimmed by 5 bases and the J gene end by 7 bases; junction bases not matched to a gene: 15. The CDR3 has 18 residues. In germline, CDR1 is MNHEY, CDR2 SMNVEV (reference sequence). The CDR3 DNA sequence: TGTGCCAGCAGTCGTAGCACACTAGCGGGAGGTCAACTTAATGAGCAGTTCTTC. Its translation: CASSRSTLAGGQLNEQFF.

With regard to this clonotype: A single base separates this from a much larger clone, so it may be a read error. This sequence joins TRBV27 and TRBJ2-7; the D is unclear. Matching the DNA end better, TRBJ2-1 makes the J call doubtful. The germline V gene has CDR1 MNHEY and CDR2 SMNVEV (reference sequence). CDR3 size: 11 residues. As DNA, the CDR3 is TGTGCCAGCAGTGAAGGGTATAAGCAGTTCTTC. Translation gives CASSEGYKQFF.

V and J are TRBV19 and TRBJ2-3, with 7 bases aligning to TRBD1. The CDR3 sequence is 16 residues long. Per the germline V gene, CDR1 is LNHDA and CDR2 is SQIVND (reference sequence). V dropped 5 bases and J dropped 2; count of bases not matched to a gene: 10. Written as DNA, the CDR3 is TGTGCCAGTAGTCTGACCGGGACAGCTGACACAGATACGCAGTATTTT. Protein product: CASSLTGTADTDTQYF.

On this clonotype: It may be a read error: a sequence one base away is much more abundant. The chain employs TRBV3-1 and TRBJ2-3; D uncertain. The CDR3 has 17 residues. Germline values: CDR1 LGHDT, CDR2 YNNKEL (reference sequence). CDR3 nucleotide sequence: TGTGCCAGCAGACAAGAAGGTCTAGGTTTACGCACAGATACGCAGTATTTT. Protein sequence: CASRQEGLGLRTDTQYF.

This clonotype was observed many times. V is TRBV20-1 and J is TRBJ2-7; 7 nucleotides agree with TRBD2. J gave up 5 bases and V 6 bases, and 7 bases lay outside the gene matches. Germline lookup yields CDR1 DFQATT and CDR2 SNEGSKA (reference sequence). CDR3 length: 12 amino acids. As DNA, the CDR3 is TGCAGTGCCCCCGGGGGAGGGGACGAGCAGTACTTC. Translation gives CSAPGGGDEQYF.

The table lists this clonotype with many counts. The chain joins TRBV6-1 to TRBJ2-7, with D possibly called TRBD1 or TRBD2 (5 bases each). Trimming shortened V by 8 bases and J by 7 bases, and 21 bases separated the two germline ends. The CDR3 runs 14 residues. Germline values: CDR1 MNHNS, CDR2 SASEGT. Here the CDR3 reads CASGRTGTPWEQYF. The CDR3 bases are TGTGCCAGCGGAAGAACCGGGACCCCTTGGGAGCAGTACTTC.

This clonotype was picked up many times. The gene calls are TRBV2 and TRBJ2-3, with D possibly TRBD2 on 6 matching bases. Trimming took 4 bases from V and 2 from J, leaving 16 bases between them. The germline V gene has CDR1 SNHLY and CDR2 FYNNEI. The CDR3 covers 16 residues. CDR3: CASSALRLVSTDTQYF. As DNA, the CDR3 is TGTGCCAGCAGTGCCCTGCGACTAGTTTCCACAGATACGCAGTATTTT. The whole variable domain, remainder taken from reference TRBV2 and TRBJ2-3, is EPEVTQTPSHQVTQMGQEVILRCVPISNHLYFYWYRQILGQKVEFLVSFYNNEISEKSEIFDDQFSVERPDGSNFTLKIRSTKLEDSAMYFCASSALRLVSTDTQYFGPGTRLTVL.

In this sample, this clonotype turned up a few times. The CDR3, as DNA: TGTGCCAGCAGTTTGCTGGAGCGGGAGTTCTACAATGAGCAGTTCTTC. Its translation: CASSLLEREFYNEQFF. J is TRBJ2-1 and V is TRBV12-3 or TRBV12-4; 8 positions match TRBD2. CDR3 length equals 16 residues. V lost 3 bases to trimming and J lost 3 bases; unmatched junction nucleotides: 7.

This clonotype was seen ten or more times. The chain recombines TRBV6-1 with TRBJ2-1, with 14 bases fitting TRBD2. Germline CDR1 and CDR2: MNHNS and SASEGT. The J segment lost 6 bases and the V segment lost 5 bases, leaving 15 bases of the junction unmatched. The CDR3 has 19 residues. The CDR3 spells CASSTKGTSGRGGLNEQFF. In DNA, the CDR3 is TGTGCCAGCAGTACCAAAGGGACTAGCGGGAGAGGGGGGCTCAATGAGCAGTTCTTC.

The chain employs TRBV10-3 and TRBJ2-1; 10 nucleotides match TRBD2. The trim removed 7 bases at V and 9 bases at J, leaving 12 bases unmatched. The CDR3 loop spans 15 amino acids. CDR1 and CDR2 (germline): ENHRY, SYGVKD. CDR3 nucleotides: TGTGCCATCATGTCGCTAGCGGGAGCCCAGGGTGAGCAGTTCTTC. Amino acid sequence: CAIMSLAGAQGEQFF.

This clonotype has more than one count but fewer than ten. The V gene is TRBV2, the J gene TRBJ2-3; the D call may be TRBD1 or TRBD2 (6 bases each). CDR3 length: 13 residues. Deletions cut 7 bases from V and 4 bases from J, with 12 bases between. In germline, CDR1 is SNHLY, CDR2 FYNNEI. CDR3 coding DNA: TGTGCCAGCAACAGGGACTCGCCAGATACGCAGTATTTT. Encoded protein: CASNRDSPDTQYF.

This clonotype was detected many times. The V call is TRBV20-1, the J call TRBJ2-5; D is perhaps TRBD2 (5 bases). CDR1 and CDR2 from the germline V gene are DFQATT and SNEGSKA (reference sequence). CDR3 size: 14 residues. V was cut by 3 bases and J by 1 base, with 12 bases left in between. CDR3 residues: CSASRRGGQETQYF. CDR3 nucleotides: TGCAGTGCTAGCCGCCGGGGTGGCCAAGAGACCCAGTACTTC.

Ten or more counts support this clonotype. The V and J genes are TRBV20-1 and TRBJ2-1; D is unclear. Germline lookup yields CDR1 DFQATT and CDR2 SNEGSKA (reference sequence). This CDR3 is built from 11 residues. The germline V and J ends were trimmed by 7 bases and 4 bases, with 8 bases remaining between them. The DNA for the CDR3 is TGCAGTGGCGACTCGTACAATGAGCAGTTCTTC. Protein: CSGDSYNEQFF.